This entry is about one T cell receptor beta chain. No antigen is known for it. It has no much larger one-base neighbor in the sample; base qualities were not kept. This entry is derived from a study of OX40 agonist ivuxolimab in advanced cancers. Looking at the study overall: The costimulatory receptor OX40 (CD134) was targeted by ivuxolimab, a fully human IgG2 agonistic monoclonal antibody. Of the roughly 52 dose-escalation patients, hepatocellular carcinoma was present in some 19, melanoma in approximately 15, renal cell carcinoma in 9 and head and neck cancer in 9. Intravenous ivuxolimab was administered to patients every 2 weeks at six dose levels: 0.01, 0.1, 0.3, 1.5, 3 and 10 mg/kg. The purpose of peripheral TCRbeta sequencing was to test whether ivuxolimab changed TCR sequence diversity and led to clonal T-cell expansion. Three dose-escalation patients achieved partial responses, one with hepatocellular carcinoma and two with cutaneous melanoma. The monotherapy dose-escalation portion (N ≈ 55 patients) of the phase I ivuxolimab trial is reported in the paper. Prior anti-PD-1, anti-PD-L1 or anti-CTLA-4 therapy was permitted, and checkpoint inhibitors had been received by under 50% of dose-escalation patients. In the dose-escalation cohort, 70% to 85% of patients were male, and the mean age was approximately 60 years with a range of about 20 to 79.

General conclusions and limits of the study: Low levels of normalized T-cell clonal expansion were also shown by some nonresponding patients. In the 0.1-3.0 mg/kg groups, partial responders had among the lowest normalized peripheral clonal expansion, particularly in CD8+ T cells. On average, CD8+ T cells showed more expanded clones than CD4+ T cells after ivuxolimab. At doses of 0.1 to 3.0 mg/kg, clonal expansion of both CD4+ and CD8+ T cells in blood was seen between baseline and week 6. Which antigens the clonally expanded peripheral T cells were specific for was not determined.

Patients with autoimmune disease history or receiving systemic immunosuppression were excluded from the trial. Peripheral blood for TCR sequencing was collected from all dose cohorts at baseline, on cycle 4 day 1, and on cycle 7 day 1. The samples were drawn from a first-in-human, open-label, multicenter phase I dose-escalation trial of ivuxolimab. Adults with locally advanced or metastatic melanoma, renal cell, hepatocellular, or head and neck squamous cell carcinoma were enrolled in the trial. Before TCR sequencing, CD4+ and CD8+ T cells were separately sorted from peripheral blood. Genomic DNA was isolated from the sorted cells so that the TCRbeta CDR3 region could be sequenced. The immunoSEQ Assay was used for sequencing of TCRbeta CDR3 regions. TCRdb mirrors the immuneACCESS table, restricted to in-frame sequences. Some clones are absent from its copies; in checked studies, under half trace to an unresolved V gene, and the reason for the others is unknown. Across this sample there are 60,000 to 75,000 clones, with more than 80% seen only once. More than 13% of the sample is taken by the ten largest.

CDR1 is given as MNHNS and CDR2 as SASEGT, both from the germline V gene. Trimming leaves V shorter by 5 bases and J shorter by 5 bases, with the junction holding 9 bases beyond the gene matches. The CDR3 goes from the cysteine to the phenylalanine over 15 residues. Of the read, only the CDR3 DNA is kept; its 45 bases are in frame from base 1. This sample comprised CD4+ or CD8+ T cells sorted from blood, obtained in a trial of the OX40 agonist ivuxolimab. The TCR comes from an adult with an advanced solid tumor such as melanoma, head and neck, liver or kidney cancer. This sequence uses TRBV6-1 and TRBJ2-3; TRBD1 matches 8 bases in the middle. The CDR3 region: CASSRAGGWGDTQYF. Read as DNA, the sequence is TGTGCCAGCAGTCGGGCAGGGGGCTGGGGAGATACGCAGTATTTT.